Included here is one TCR beta chain sequence, with context. Antigen: not known. Germline CDR1 MNHNY, CDR2 SVGAGI (reference sequence). The junction had 6 bases not matched to a gene; V was cut back by 6 bases and J by 2 bases. The CDR3 loop spans 14 amino acids. The sample originates from a study of cytomegalovirus exposure and HLA in healthy donors. Turning to the study itself: Early on, a data release was issued that held roughly 80 million unique TCRs from HLA-typed donors. Study outcomes and limitations: Later, an analysis found that common viral pathogens appeared to be linked with several of the most significant clusters.

13 Jbeta primers and 60 Vbeta primers were used for the PCR. Produced via immunoSEQ multiplex PCR; TCRdb's table is partial and in-frame only. The data show more than 150,000 clones, around four fifths seen once. The J gene is TRBJ1-1, the V gene TRBV6-6; 7 nucleotides match TRBD1. The receptor's source is a man aged 18 to 30 in good health and CMV-seronegative. Sequencing was carried out using PBMCs. In nucleotides, the CDR3 is TGTGCCAGCAGCAACCGGGACAGTAACACTGAAGCTTTCTTT. Residues: CASSNRDSNTEAFF.